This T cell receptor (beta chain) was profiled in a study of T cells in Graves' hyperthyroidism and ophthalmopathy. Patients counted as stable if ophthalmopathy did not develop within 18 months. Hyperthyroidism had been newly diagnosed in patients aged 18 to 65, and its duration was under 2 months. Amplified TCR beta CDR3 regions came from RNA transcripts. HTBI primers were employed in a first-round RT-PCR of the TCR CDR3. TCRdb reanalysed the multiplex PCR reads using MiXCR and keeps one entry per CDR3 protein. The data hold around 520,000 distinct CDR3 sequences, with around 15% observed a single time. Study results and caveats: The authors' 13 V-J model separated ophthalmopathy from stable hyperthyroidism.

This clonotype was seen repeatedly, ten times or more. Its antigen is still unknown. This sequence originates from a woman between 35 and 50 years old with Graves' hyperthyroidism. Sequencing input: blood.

The CDR3 sequence is CASSYGQGNYEQYF. CDR3 nucleotide sequence: TGTGCCAGCAGCTACGGACAGGGGAACTACGAGCAGTACTTC. This chain joins TRBV7-2 and TRBJ2-7; 9 bases are a match to TRBD1. After removal of 4 bases from V and 3 bases from J, the junction contained 4 bases not matched to a gene. The CDR3 is 14 amino acids. CDR1 SGHTA and CDR2 FQGNSA come from the germline V gene.